What follows are 5 T cell receptor beta chains derived from one specimen sequenced in a study of blood T cell repertoires in COVID-19. Assay used: immunoSEQ multiplex PCR; TCRdb lists only in-frame clones, some missing. The repertoire consists of roughly 100,000 clones, with approximately 90% occurring once and the leading ten covering 5% to 6.5%. The source material was peripheral blood. Receptors were obtained from a woman between 45 and 60 years old with COVID-19, enrolled during active disease.

The chain carries TRBV24-1 and TRBJ2-7, with 7 bases aligning to TRBD1. Trimming took 2 bases from V and 5 from J; bases not matched to a gene: 8. Germline CDR1 reads KGHDR; CDR2 reads SFDVKD. This CDR3 region has 15 residues. The CDR3 is CATSDSLRQGNEQYF. Here the CDR3 DNA reads TGTGCCACCAGTGATTCGCTTAGACAGGGTAACGAGCAGTACTTC.

V is TRBV4-1 and J is TRBJ2-5; perhaps TRBD2 as D (5 bases). V was clipped by 4 bases and J by 5 bases, with 11 bases between them. CDR3 length: 13 amino acids. Germline lookup yields CDR1 MGHRA and CDR2 YSYEKL. This chain's CDR3 is CASSLHWEETQYF. In nucleotides, the CDR3 is TGCGCCAGCAGCCTTCACTGGGAGGAGACCCAGTACTTC.

V usage is TRBV5-3 and J usage is TRBJ2-7; 7 nucleotides agree with TRBD2. TRBV5-3 is designated an ORF whose function remains uncertain. The CDR3 covers 16 residues. V dropped 4 bases and J dropped 2; count of bases not matched to a gene: 12. As DNA, the CDR3 is TGTGCCAGAAGCGCCGAATTGGGGGGAGGGACCTACGAGCAGTACTTC. Protein sequence: CARSAELGGGTYEQYF.

This clone was observed a few times. The V gene is TRBV7-9, the J gene TRBJ1-2, with 8 nucleotides matching TRBD1. V was clipped by 3 bases and J by 7 bases; unmatched bases: 1. The CDR3 extends over 12 amino acids. The germline CDR1 and CDR2 sequences are SEHNR and FQNEAQ (reference sequence). CDR3 nucleotides: TGTGCCAGCAGCTTGGGACAGGCTGGCTACACCTTC. Its protein is CASSLGQAGYTF.

This clone was counted only a few times. The genes are TRBV19 and TRBJ1-2; 10 positions match TRBD1. The length of the CDR3 is 12 residues. Looked up from germline, CDR1 is LNHDA and CDR2 is SQIVND (reference sequence). Unmatched junction bases numbered 0, after V lost 4 bases and J lost 7 bases. CDR3 protein: CASSRQGAGYTF. The CDR3 nucleotides are TGTGCCAGTAGTAGACAGGGGGCTGGCTACACCTTC.